These 8 T cell receptor beta chains share one sample of origin, sequenced in a study of blood T cell repertoires in COVID-19. The repertoire was sequenced with immunoSEQ multiplex PCR; TCRdb's copy has only in-frame clones and lacks some. The sample carries roughly 180,000 clones, under 90% recorded once. The specimen sequenced was peripheral blood. These receptors came from a woman of 80 years or more with active or convalescent COVID-19.

The chain carries TRBV2 and TRBJ2-3; TRBD1 might be the D (5 bases). Deletions cut 5 bases from V and 1 base from J, with 10 bases between. CDR1 and CDR2 from the germline V gene are SNHLY and FYNNEI. This CDR3 has 14 residues. The CDR3, as DNA: TGTGCCAGCAGTCTCCTAGGGGGCACAGATACGCAGTATTTT. Translation: CASSLLGGTDTQYF.

This clone was observed once. The chain carries TRBV28 and TRBJ2-3; D gene ambiguous. The CDR3 totals 11 residues. Germline-derived CDR1 and CDR2 are MDHEN and SYDVKM. Trimming removed 6 bases from V and 5 bases from J, with 6 bases in between. The DNA for the CDR3 is TGTGCCAGCAGCATTCAAGATACGCAGTATTTT. Translated, it gives CASSIQDTQYF. Drawing the rest from reference TRBV28 and TRBJ2-3, the complete variable domain is DVKVTQSSRYLVKRTGEKVFLECVQDMDHENMFWYRQDPGLGLRLIYFSYDVKMKEKGDIPEGYSVSREKKERFSLILESASTNQTSMYLCASSIQDTQYFGPGTRLTVL.

The rearrangement links TRBV5-1 to TRBJ2-1, with 10 nucleotides matching TRBD2. The CDR3 is 17 amino acids. Germline assignment: CDR1 SGHRS and CDR2 YFSETQ. Losses at the gene ends were 0 bases for V and 0 bases for J; bases not matched to a gene: 3. For the CDR3, the DNA is TGCGCCAGCAGCTTGGCCGCTAGCGGGAGCTCCTACAATGAGCAGTTCTTC. It encodes CASSLAASGSSYNEQFF.

V usage is TRBV10-3 and J usage is TRBJ1-1, with D unclear. There are 13 residues in the CDR3. The V gene's germline CDR1 is ENHRY and CDR2 SYGVKD. V shed 5 bases and J shed 0 bases, with 7 bases lying between them. CDR3 loop: CAISSGMNTEAFF. In nucleotides, the CDR3 is TGTGCCATCAGTTCGGGGATGAACACTGAAGCTTTCTTT.

Comment on this clone: At the DNA level, this CDR3 is encoded by other sequences in the same sample as well. This chain joins TRBV25-1 and TRBJ2-3, with D perhaps matching TRBD2 (6 bases). From germline, CDR1 is MGHDK and CDR2 SYGVNS. Trimming stripped 6 bases from V and 0 bases from J, with 7 bases between. The CDR3 sequence is 13 residues long. The CDR3 region is CASRGTSTDTQYF. The CDR3 DNA is TGTGCCAGCAGGGGGACTAGCACAGATACGCAGTATTTT.

The chain uses TRBV5-6 and TRBJ1-4; D not resolved. V dropped 2 bases and J dropped 4 bases, with 9 bases sitting between them. Germline CDR1 SGHDT, CDR2 YYEEEE. The CDR3 runs to 14 residues. DNA of the CDR3: TGTGCCAGCAGCTTTTGGACTCTTAATGAAAAACTGTTTTTT. This codes for CASSFWTLNEKLFF.

J is TRBJ2-3 and V is TRBV9; TRBD1 is a possible D gene (6 bases). This CDR3 spans 15 amino acids. Germline V lookup: CDR1 SGDLS, CDR2 YYNGEE. Trimming removed 1 base from V and 5 bases from J, with 14 bases in between. CDR3 sequence: CASSVTGTAGDTQYF. The CDR3 coding sequence is TGTGCCAGCAGCGTAACAGGGACCGCGGGAGATACGCAGTATTTT.

Concerning this clone itself: The same CDR3 can be traced to other DNA sequences in this sample. J is TRBJ2-1 and V is TRBV5-1, with a weak D call TRBD1 (6 bases). V shed 0 bases and J shed 4 bases, with 11 bases lying between them. Germline assignment: CDR1 SGHRS and CDR2 YFSETQ. This CDR3 comprises 15 residues. The CDR3 nucleotides are TGCGCCAGCAGCTTGGGTTCAGGGGCTTACAATGAGCAGTTCTTC. This encodes CASSLGSGAYNEQFF.